This T cell receptor (beta chain) was observed in a study of blood T cell repertoires in COVID-19. The wider study: Whether acute or convalescent, the COVID-19 samples came from the United States, Italy and Spain. Sample material is recorded as cDNA or gDNA derived from T cells, B-cell-depleted T cells, or PBMCs.

The junction had 7 bases not matched to a gene; V was cut back by 2 bases and J by 4 bases. The germline V gene has CDR1 SEHNR and CDR2 FQNEAQ (reference sequence). There are 16 residues in the CDR3. The method was immunoSEQ multiplex PCR; TCRdb's version includes in-frame clones alone and lacks a portion of them. The sample has 110,000 to 150,000 clones; roughly 76% are singletons. This TCR was recovered from a man aged 80 or over with acute or convalescent COVID-19. This chain joins TRBV7-9 and TRBJ2-7, with TRBD1 matching over 11 bases. Sequences were obtained from peripheral blood. The CDR3, as DNA: TGTGCCAGCAGCTTACTTGGGACAGGGGGTACTTACGAGCAGTACTTC. Its translation is CASSLLGTGGTYEQYF.